What follows are 20 T cell receptor beta chains derived from one specimen sequenced in a study of blood T cells in healthy people across ages. Primers used in a second PCR of roughly 6 to 11 cycles were a sample-barcoded 5' primer and a J-beta primer mix. In TCRdb, the 5' RACE reads were re-called with MiXCR into one record per CDR3 protein. The table records approximately 850,000 distinct CDR3 sequences, 40% to 50% of them present only once. Material for sequencing was blood. These receptors all stem from a man between 60 and 70 years old in good health.

The gene calls are TRBV14 and TRBJ2-3, with D possibly TRBD2 on 5 matching bases. The germline CDR1 and CDR2 sequences are SGHDN and FVKESK. CDR3 size: 12 residues. With 4 bases removed from V and 7 bases from J, the gap between germline ends came to 9 bases. CDR3 bases: TGTGCCAGCAGCCCGGGGAGTTATACGCAGTATTTT. It specifies CASSPGSYTQYF.

In regard to this clonotype: Since a much larger clone is just one base distant, this may be a read error. CDR3 sequence: CSARSGAGAGEQYF. The CDR3 DNA sequence: TGCAGTGCTAGGTCGGGAGCGGGGGCCGGCGAGCAGTACTTC. The V and J genes are TRBV20-1 and TRBJ2-7; 8 bases are shared with TRBD2. Germline V gives CDR1 DFQATT, CDR2 SNEGSKA (reference sequence). With 3 bases clipped from V and 6 bases from J, the junction kept 10 bases outside the gene matches. CDR3 size: 14 residues.

J is TRBJ2-3 and V is TRBV7-2; the D gene is possibly TRBD1 (6 bases). The CDR3 is made up of 14 amino acids. Germline V gene data show CDR1 as SGHTA and CDR2 as FQGNSA. V dropped 8 bases and J dropped 0 bases, with 12 bases sitting between them. The CDR3 here is CASGTPGSTDTQYF. DNA for the CDR3: TGTGCCAGCGGGACACCCGGGAGCACAGATACGCAGTATTTT.

This chain links TRBV20-1 with TRBJ1-2; D gene unclear. This CDR3 spans 16 amino acids. The V end was cut by 6 bases, the J end by 6 bases, with 26 bases between. Per the germline V gene, CDR1 is DFQATT and CDR2 is SNEGSKA (reference sequence). The CDR3 sequence: CSAPTRFGPGPDGYTF. CDR3 in DNA: TGCAGTGCCCCCACTCGTTTTGGGCCCGGGCCCGATGGCTACACCTTC.

The J gene is TRBJ2-5, the V gene TRBV18; D is ambiguous. TRBJ2-7 explains the end of the DNA better; the J call may be wrong. The CDR3 is 13 amino acids. Germline loops: CDR1 KGHSH, CDR2 LQKENI. CDR3 in DNA: TGTGCCAGCTCACCATCTCGGGTTTACGAGCAGTACTTC. This gives the protein CASSPSRVYEQYF.

The V call is TRBV29-1, the J call TRBJ2-5, with TRBD2 matching 9 bases. Unmatched junction bases numbered 3, after V lost 6 bases and J lost 1 base. This CDR3 has 13 residues. From germline, CDR1 is SQVTM and CDR2 ANQGSEA. The CDR3 sequence is CSVLTSGQETQYF. In DNA, the CDR3 is TGCAGCGTCCTGACTAGCGGCCAAGAGACCCAGTACTTC.

This clonotype was counted a few times. The chain is built from TRBV13 and TRBJ2-7; the match to TRBD1 covers 10 bases. V trimming: 5 bases; J trimming: 2 bases; junction bases outside the gene matches: 6. This CDR3 comprises 15 residues. Germline-derived CDR1 and CDR2 are PRHDT and FYEKMQ (reference sequence). DNA for the CDR3: TGTGCCAGCAGCCGACGGGACAGGGGAACCTACGAGCAGTACTTC. This translates into CASSRRDRGTYEQYF. Together with reference TRBV13 and TRBJ2-7, the CDR3 gives the full variable domain: AAGVIQSPRHLIKEKRETATLKCYPIPRHDTVYWYQQGPGQDPQFLISFYEKMQSDKGSIPDRFSAQQFSDYHSELNMSSLELGDSALYFCASSRRDRGTYEQYFGPGTRLTVT.

The table lists this clonotype with a few counts. The chain combines TRBV4-1 with TRBJ2-1; D remains ambiguous. V lost 0 bases and J lost 4, with 4 bases in between. CDR1 MGHRA and CDR2 YSYEKL come from the germline V gene. CDR3 length: 13 residues. The CDR3 nucleotides are TGCGCCAGCAGCCAAGAATGGTACAATGAGCAGTTCTTC. Encoded protein: CASSQEWYNEQFF.

The chain employs TRBV20-1 and TRBJ2-1, with D possibly being TRBD2 (5 bases). CDR3 length: 14 amino acids. Trimming took 3 bases from V and 0 from J, leaving 9 bases between them. Germline CDR1 is DFQATT and CDR2 is SNEGSKA (reference sequence). This CDR3 is CSARGDISYNEQFF. The CDR3 nucleotides read TGCAGTGCTAGGGGAGATATCTCCTACAATGAGCAGTTCTTC.

This clonotype was detected only a few times. The chain employs TRBV4-3 and TRBJ2-7, with 7 bases aligning to TRBD1. CDR3 length: 14 residues. Germline V gene lookup returns CDR1 LGHNA and CDR2 YSLEER. The V and J ends lost 1 base and 4 bases, in that order; junction bases with no gene match: 4. The CDR3 DNA sequence: TGCGCCAGCAGCCAAGGTTCCAGGGGGTACGAGCAGTACTTC. Translated, it gives CASSQGSRGYEQYF.

This clonotype was seen more than once but under ten times. CDR3 amino acids: CASSGTGGSYEQYF. CDR3 bases: TGTGCCAGCAGTGGCACAGGGGGCTCCTACGAGCAGTACTTC. The rearrangement uses TRBV2 and TRBJ2-7, with 8 positions matching TRBD1. Germline assignment: CDR1 SNHLY and CDR2 FYNNEI. The CDR3 covers 14 residues. Losses at the gene ends were 4 bases for V and 0 bases for J; bases not matched to a gene: 2.

V usage is TRBV30 and J usage is TRBJ2-3, with no clear D. Germline CDR1 GTSNPN, CDR2 SVGIG (reference sequence). Trimming took 2 bases from V and 0 from J, leaving 0 bases between them. CDR3 length: 11 residues. In DNA form, the CDR3 reads TGTGCCTGGAGTAGCACAGATACGCAGTATTTT. This translates into CAWSSTDTQYF.

This clonotype was seen a handful of times. The V gene is TRBV4-1, the J gene TRBJ1-4; 10 nucleotides match TRBD1. Germline CDR1 reads MGHRA; CDR2 reads YSYEKL. Losses at the gene ends were 1 base for V and 4 bases for J; bases not matched to a gene: 3. CDR3 length equals 16 residues. CDR3 DNA sequence: TGCGCCAGCAGCCAAGTGTGGACAGGGGGTAATGAAAAACTGTTTTTT. It is translated as CASSQVWTGGNEKLFF.

The V gene is TRBV30, the J gene TRBJ2-7; D call uncertain. Trimming removed 2 bases from V and 6 bases from J, with 14 bases in between. Germline assignment: CDR1 GTSNPN and CDR2 SVGIG (reference sequence). The CDR3 runs to 13 residues. CDR3 in DNA: TGTGCCTGGAGTAAGGCAGGCCGCGTCGAGCAGTACTTC. This codes for CAWSKAGRVEQYF.

The CDR3 coding sequence is TGTGCCAGCAGCTTGGGCGGGGGGTGGATGAACACTGAAGCTTTCTTT. Translation gives CASSLGGGWMNTEAFF. V gene TRBV7-8 combines with J gene TRBJ1-1, with a tentative D call TRBD1 (5 bases). This CDR3 contains 16 residues. V was cut by 3 bases and J by 0 bases, with 14 bases left in between. Germline V gene lookup returns CDR1 SGHVS and CDR2 FQNEAQ.

The CDR3 coding sequence is TGTGCCAGCAGTTACAAGGATAACTACGAGCAGTTCTTC. Its protein product is CASSYKDNYEQFF. This chain joins TRBV6-6 and TRBJ2-1; no firm D call. Germline CDR1 reads MNHNY; CDR2 reads SVGAGI (reference sequence). V lost 2 bases and J lost 10, with 12 bases in between. This CDR3 region has 13 residues.

The chain combines TRBV28 with TRBJ1-2, with D possibly TRBD1 on 5 matching bases. The CDR3 covers 14 residues. Germline V gene lookup returns CDR1 MDHEN and CDR2 SYDVKM. V gave up 10 bases and J gave up 6 bases, with 21 bases separating them. CDR3 region: CATLPAGKVDGYTF. The CDR3 coding sequence is TGTGCCACCTTACCAGCAGGGAAGGTAGATGGCTACACCTTC.

V usage is TRBV6-1 and J usage is TRBJ2-6, with D possibly TRBD1 on 5 matching bases. Germline CDR1 is MNHNS and CDR2 is SASEGT. V was cut by 5 bases and J by 4 bases, with 15 bases left in between. The CDR3 runs 16 residues. The CDR3 region is CASSKTQGSGANVLTF. CDR3 bases: TGTGCCAGCAGTAAAACTCAGGGATCCGGGGCCAACGTCCTGACTTTC.

The rearrangement joins TRBV9 to TRBJ1-1; D remains unclear. The CDR3 is 13 amino acids. Germline values: CDR1 SGDLS, CDR2 YYNGEE. V gave up 0 bases and J gave up 4 bases, with 7 bases separating them. CDR3 DNA: TGTGCCAGCAGCGTAGATGGGAGCACTGAAGCTTTCTTT. Protein sequence: CASSVDGSTEAFF.

The chain is built from TRBV18 and TRBJ2-4, with unresolved D. Germline-derived CDR1 and CDR2 are KGHSH and LQKENI. This CDR3 region has 13 residues. V gave up 6 bases and J gave up 13 bases, with 19 bases separating them. DNA of the CDR3: TGTGCCAGCTCGCAATCAAGGAGCGATGAGCAGTACTTC. This gives the protein CASSQSRSDEQYF.